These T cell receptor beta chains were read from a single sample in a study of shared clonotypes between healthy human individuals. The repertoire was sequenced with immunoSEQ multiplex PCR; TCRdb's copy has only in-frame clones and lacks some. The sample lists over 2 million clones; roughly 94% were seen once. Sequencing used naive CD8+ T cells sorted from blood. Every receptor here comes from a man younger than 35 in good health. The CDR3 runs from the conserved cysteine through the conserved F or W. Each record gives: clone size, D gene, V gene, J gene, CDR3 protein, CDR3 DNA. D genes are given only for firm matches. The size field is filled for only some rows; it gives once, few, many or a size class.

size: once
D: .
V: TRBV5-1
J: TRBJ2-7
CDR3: CASSLATYYEQYF
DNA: TGCGCCAGCAGCTTGGCGACGTACTACGAGCAGTACTTC

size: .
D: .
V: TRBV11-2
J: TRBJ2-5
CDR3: CASSTPGREETQYF
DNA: TGTGCCAGCAGCACGCCGGGCCGTGAGGAGACCCAGTACTTC

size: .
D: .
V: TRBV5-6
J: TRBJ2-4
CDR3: CASSLGPPGNIQYF
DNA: TGTGCCAGCAGCTTGGGGCCACCCGGGAACATTCAGTACTTC

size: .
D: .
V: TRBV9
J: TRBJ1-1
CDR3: CASSGSNLNTEAFF
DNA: TGTGCCAGCAGTGGATCGAACCTTAACACTGAAGCTTTCTTT

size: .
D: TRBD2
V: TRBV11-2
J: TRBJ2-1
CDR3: CASSLGLAGLSSYNEQFF
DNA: TGTGCCAGCAGCTTAGGACTAGCGGGACTCAGCTCCTACAATGAGCAGTTCTTC

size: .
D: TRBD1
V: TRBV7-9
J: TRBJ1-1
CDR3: CASSLVGQGHTEAFF
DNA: TGTGCCAGCAGCTTAGTGGGACAGGGACACACTGAAGCTTTCTTT

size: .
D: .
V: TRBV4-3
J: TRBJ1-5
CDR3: CASSQDRVGNQPQHF
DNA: TGCGCCAGCAGCCAAGACAGGGTGGGCAATCAGCCCCAGCATTTT

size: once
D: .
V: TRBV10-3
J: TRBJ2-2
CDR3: CAINPGTSNTGELFF
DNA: TGTGCCATCAACCCTGGGACTTCGAACACCGGGGAGCTGTTTTTT

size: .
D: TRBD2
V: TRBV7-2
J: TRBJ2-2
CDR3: CASSLATYDFTSGLNTGELFF
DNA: TGTGCCAGCAGCTTAGCCACTTATGACTTCACTAGCGGCTTAAACACCGGGGAGCTGTTTTTT

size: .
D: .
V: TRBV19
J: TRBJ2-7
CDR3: CASSPGTASYEQYF
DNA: TGTGCCAGTAGTCCCGGGACGGCCTCCTACGAGCAGTACTTC

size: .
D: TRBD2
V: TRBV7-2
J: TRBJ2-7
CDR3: CASSPFRGLAEEQYF
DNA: TGTGCCAGCAGCCCATTTCGGGGACTAGCGGAAGAGCAGTACTTC

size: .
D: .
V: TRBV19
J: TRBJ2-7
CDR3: CASSFGRGYEQYF
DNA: TGTGCCAGTAGTTTCGGGCGGGGCTACGAGCAGTACTTC

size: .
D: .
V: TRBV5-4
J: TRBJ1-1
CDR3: CASSLQGSNTEAFF
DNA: TGTGCCAGCAGCTTGCAGGGGTCGAACACTGAAGCTTTCTTT

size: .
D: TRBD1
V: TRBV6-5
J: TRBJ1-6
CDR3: CATYPGQGPGTLHF
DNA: TGTGCCACCTACCCGGGACAGGGTCCTGGGACCCTCCACTTT

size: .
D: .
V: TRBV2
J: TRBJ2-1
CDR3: CASGLDYNEQFF
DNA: TGTGCCAGCGGACTGGACTACAATGAGCAGTTCTTC

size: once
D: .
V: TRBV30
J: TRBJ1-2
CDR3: CAWSGSGSGYTF
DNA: TGTGCCTGGAGCGGGTCGGGGTCTGGCTACACCTTC

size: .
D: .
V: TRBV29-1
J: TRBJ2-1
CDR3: CSVPSNEQFF
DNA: TGCAGCGTCCCCAGCAATGAGCAGTTCTTC

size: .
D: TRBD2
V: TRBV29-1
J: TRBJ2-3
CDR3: CSVAAGVGRHTQYF
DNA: TGCAGCGTTGCGGCGGGAGTGGGCAGGCATACGCAGTATTTT

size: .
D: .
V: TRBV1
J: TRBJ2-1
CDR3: CTSSQDPREFGSYNEQFF
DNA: TGCACCAGCAGCCAAGATCCCAGGGAGTTCGGCTCCTACAATGAGCAGTTCTTC

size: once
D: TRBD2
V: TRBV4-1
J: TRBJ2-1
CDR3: CASSQRLAGGYNEQFF
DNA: TGCGCCAGCAGCCAGAGGTTAGCGGGAGGCTACAATGAGCAGTTCTTC

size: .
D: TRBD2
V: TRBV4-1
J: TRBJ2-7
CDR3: CASSQEPSGGSYEQYF
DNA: TGCGCCAGCAGCCAAGAGCCTAGCGGGGGCTCCTACGAGCAGTACTTC

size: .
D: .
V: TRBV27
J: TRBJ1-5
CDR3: CASSSNPEGAVITQHF
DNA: TGTGCCAGCAGCTCCAACCCCGAAGGAGCAGTCATAACCCAGCATTTT

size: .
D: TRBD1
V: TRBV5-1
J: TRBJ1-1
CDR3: CASSSWTGADTEAFF
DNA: TGCGCCAGCAGCTCATGGACAGGGGCGGACACTGAAGCTTTCTTT

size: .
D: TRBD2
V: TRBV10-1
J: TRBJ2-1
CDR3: CASSEEASGRTPYNEQFF
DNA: TGCGCCAGCAGTGAGGAGGCTAGCGGGAGGACACCCTACAATGAGCAGTTCTTC

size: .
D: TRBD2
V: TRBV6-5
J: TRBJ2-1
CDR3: CASSYPGGPRDEQFF
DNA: TGTGCCAGCAGTTACCCGGGAGGGCCGAGGGATGAGCAGTTCTTC

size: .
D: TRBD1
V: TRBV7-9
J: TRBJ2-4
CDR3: CASSPSPGQAKNIQYF
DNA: TGTGCCAGCAGCCCGAGCCCGGGACAGGCCAAAAACATTCAGTACTTC

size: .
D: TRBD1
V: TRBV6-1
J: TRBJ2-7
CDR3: CASTGTASYEQYF
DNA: TGTGCCAGTACCGGGACAGCATCCTACGAGCAGTACTTC

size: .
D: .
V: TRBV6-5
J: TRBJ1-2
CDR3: CASSGSGTPMRSYTF
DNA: TGTGCCAGCAGTGGCTCTGGGACACCGATGCGCAGCTACACCTTC

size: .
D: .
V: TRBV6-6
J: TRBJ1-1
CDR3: CASSARQSNTEAFF
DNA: TGTGCCAGCAGTGCCCGACAGTCGAACACTGAAGCTTTCTTT

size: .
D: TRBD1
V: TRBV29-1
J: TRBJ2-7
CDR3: CSVDPGQGLHEQYF
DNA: TGCAGCGTTGATCCGGGACAGGGGCTTCACGAGCAGTACTTC

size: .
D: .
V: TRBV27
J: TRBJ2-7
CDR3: CASSGGSDEQYF
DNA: TGTGCCAGCAGTGGGGGCTCGGACGAGCAGTACTTC

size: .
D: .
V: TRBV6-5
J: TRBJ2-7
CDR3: CASSYSESYEQYF
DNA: TGTGCCAGCAGTTACTCAGAGAGCTACGAGCAGTACTTC

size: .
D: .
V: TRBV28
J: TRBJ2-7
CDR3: CASSYPPYEQYF
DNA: TGTGCCAGCAGTTACCCCCCCTACGAGCAGTACTTC

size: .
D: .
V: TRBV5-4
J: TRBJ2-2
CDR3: CASSLAVSPGDTGELFF
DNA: TGTGCCAGCAGCTTGGCCGTCAGCCCAGGGGACACCGGGGAGCTGTTTTTT

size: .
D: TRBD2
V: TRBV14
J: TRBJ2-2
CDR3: CASSQEERENTGELFF
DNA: TGTGCCAGCAGCCAAGAGGAGCGGGAGAACACCGGGGAGCTGTTTTTT

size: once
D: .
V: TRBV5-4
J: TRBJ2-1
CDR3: CASSLSAANEQFF
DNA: TGTGCCAGCAGCCTATCGGCAGCCAATGAGCAGTTCTTC